This entry describes one TCR beta chain. Its specificity is unknown. The sample is drawn from a study of regulatory dendritic cells for organ transplantation. Study findings and constraints: Memory CD8+ clonal expansion seemed more limited with regulatory than mature dendritic cells.

CD4+ or CD8+ T cells were sorted as naive CD45RA+ or memory CD45RO+. TCRdb's copy holds only in-frame clones and misses some; the assay was immunoSEQ multiplex PCR. The sample yields around 30,000 clones, less than 85% seen once. Germline assignment: CDR1 SGDLS and CDR2 YYNGEE. Trimming pared 5 bases from V and 4 bases from J, leaving 15 bases between. CDR3 size: 14 residues. The chain combines TRBV9 with TRBJ1-2; D is perhaps TRBD1 (6 bases). Sequencing input: naive CD8+ T cells from blood. This sample's subset: CD45RA+ naive T cells. The receptor comes from a human donor in good health. The CDR3 sequence: CASRLNGQSYGYTF. CDR3 bases: TGTGCCAGCAGGCTTAATGGACAGTCCTATGGCTACACCTTC.